Below, 30 T cell receptor beta chains from the same sample are listed, as sequenced in a study of blood T cell repertoires in COVID-19. Assay: immunoSEQ multiplex PCR; the TCRdb copy retains only in-frame clones and omits some. The sample records about 250,000 clones, about 80% being singletons. Source material: peripheral blood. Receptors were obtained from a woman of 80 years or more with acute or convalescent COVID-19.

The chain combines TRBV24-1 with TRBJ2-5, with 12 bases that match TRBD2. V lost 4 bases to trimming and J lost 10 bases; unmatched junction nucleotides: 12. This CDR3 has 16 amino acids. Germline V gene sequence: CDR1 KGHDR, CDR2 SFDVKD. The CDR3 region is CATSEASGRARGRQYF. DNA of the CDR3: TGTGCCACCAGTGAAGCTAGCGGGAGGGCCAGGGGACGCCAGTACTTC.

This chain uses TRBV18 with TRBJ2-5; 8 bases are shared with TRBD2. In germline, CDR1 is KGHSH, CDR2 LQKENI. The CDR3 length is 16 residues. Trimming took 2 bases from V and 5 from J; bases not matched to a gene: 10. CDR3 residues: CASSPMTGGPVETQYF. As DNA, the CDR3 is TGTGCCAGCTCACCAATGACGGGGGGGCCGGTGGAGACCCAGTACTTC.

The J gene is TRBJ2-1, the V gene TRBV14; weak D call: TRBD2 (5 bases). Germline V CDR1 and CDR2: SGHDN, FVKESK. Trimming left V 0 bases short and J 4 bases short, with 16 bases between. The CDR3 length is 17 residues. The CDR3 DNA follows: TGTGCCAGCAGCCAAGACCGGGGTCTGGGGATATACAATGAGCAGTTCTTC. This translates into CASSQDRGLGIYNEQFF.

The chain has TRBV6-6 and TRBJ2-3, with 7 bases matching TRBD1. V gave up 7 bases and J gave up 6 bases; unmatched junction bases: 4. The CDR3 sequence is 12 residues long. CDR1 is MNHNY, CDR2 SVGAGI, per germline (reference sequence). The CDR3 nucleotides are TGTGCCAGCAAGCAGGGGGTGGATACGCAGTATTTT. This gives the protein CASKQGVDTQYF.

This chain links TRBV20-1 with TRBJ2-5; D uncertain. The V and J ends lost 3 bases and 2 bases respectively, with 13 bases between them. The CDR3 has 14 residues. The V gene's germline CDR1 is DFQATT and CDR2 SNEGSKA (reference sequence). The CDR3 is CSASSGLVQETQYF. CDR3 DNA sequence: TGCAGTGCTAGTTCCGGTCTAGTGCAAGAGACCCAGTACTTC.

This chain uses TRBV19 with TRBJ1-5; D is unresolved. The CDR3 loop spans 13 amino acids. Germline CDR1 is LNHDA and CDR2 is SQIVND (reference sequence). V was clipped by 3 bases and J by 7 bases, with 10 bases between them. Written as DNA, the CDR3 is TGTGCCAGTAGTATCCAGGCTAAACAGCCCCAGCATTTT. This sequence encodes CASSIQAKQPQHF.

This clone showed up just a few times. The chain links TRBV6-5 to TRBJ1-1; D might be TRBD1 (5 bases). CDR3 length: 14 residues. Germline CDR1 is MNHEY and CDR2 is SVGAGI. V was trimmed by 2 bases and J by 1 base, leaving 8 bases between them. The CDR3: CASSYPQGNTEAFF. The CDR3 DNA is TGTGCCAGCAGTTACCCCCAGGGGAACACTGAAGCTTTCTTT.

The chain recombines TRBV5-6 with TRBJ1-2, with D possibly being TRBD1 (6 bases). The V gene's germline CDR1 is SGHDT and CDR2 YYEEEE. CDR3 length equals 13 residues. The V gene lost 6 bases and the J gene lost 3 bases, with 12 bases spanning the gap. CDR3 protein: CASNQDRDYGYTF. In DNA form, the CDR3 reads TGTGCCAGCAACCAGGACAGAGACTATGGCTACACCTTC.

The chain uses TRBV5-6 and TRBJ2-7, with TRBD1 identical over 8 bases. CDR1 and CDR2 from the germline V gene are SGHDT and YYEEEE. Trimming cost V 3 bases and J 4 bases; bases outside gene matches: 9. There are 15 residues in the CDR3. As DNA, the CDR3 is TGTGCCAGCAGCTCGAGCGGCAGGGGGCTGTACGAGCAGTACTTC. Amino acids: CASSSSGRGLYEQYF.

The rearrangement joins TRBV7-2 to TRBJ1-4; 10 bases fit TRBD1. The germline CDR1 and CDR2 sequences are SGHTA and FQGNSA. CDR3 length equals 15 residues. V dropped 5 bases and J dropped 5; count of bases not matched to a gene: 5. CDR3 bases: TGTGCCAGCAGCCCTCGGACAGGGGGAAATGAAAAACTGTTTTTT. This gives the protein CASSPRTGGNEKLFF.

This chain uses TRBV18 with TRBJ2-1; possibly TRBD1 for D (6 bases). Germline assignment: CDR1 KGHSH and CDR2 LQKENI. Trimming took 2 bases from V and 5 from J, leaving 22 bases between them. The CDR3 totals 18 residues. As DNA, the CDR3 is TGTGCCAGCTCACCAAGACAGGTGGCCAGTATAGGGGACAATGAGCAGTTCTTC. Its translation: CASSPRQVASIGDNEQFF. Complete variable domain (other parts from reference TRBV18 and TRBJ2-1): NAGVMQNPRHLVRRRGQEARLRCSPMKGHSHVYWYRQLPEEGLKFMVYLQKENIIDESGMPKERFSAEFPKEGPSILRIQQVVRGDSAAYFCASSPRQVASIGDNEQFFGPGTRLTVL.

The chain combines TRBV12-5 with TRBJ1-3; D is unresolved. The CDR3 sequence is 13 residues long. V lost 3 bases and J 4 bases, leaving 7 bases between the germline ends. Looked up from germline, CDR1 is LGHNT and CDR2 is FRNRAP. CDR3 coding DNA: TGTGCTAGTGGTTTTTCTCCCGGAAACACCATATATTTT. This codes for CASGFSPGNTIYF.

The J gene is TRBJ1-2, the V gene TRBV27; 8 bases line up with TRBD1. The CDR3 contains 14 residues. Germline CDR1 MNHEY, CDR2 SMNVEV (reference sequence). The J segment lost 8 bases and the V segment lost 6 bases, leaving 11 bases of the junction unmatched. CDR3 in DNA: TGTGCCAGCAGAGAACCGCAGGGGGCTCGGGGCTACACCTTC. Translated: CASREPQGARGYTF.

The chain joins TRBV4-2 to TRBJ2-1; D is possibly TRBD2 (6 bases). The V gene lost 1 base and the J gene lost 7 bases, with 20 bases spanning the gap. The CDR3 contains 17 residues. Germline V gene sequence: CDR1 LGHNA, CDR2 YNFKEQ. The CDR3 here is CASSQAASDPLGNEQFF. The CDR3 DNA reads TGTGCCAGCAGCCAAGCCGCTAGCGACCCCTTGGGGAATGAGCAGTTCTTC.

The chain links TRBV24-1 to TRBJ1-3; no definite D call. The V and J ends lost 8 bases and 7 bases respectively, with 14 bases between them. Per the germline V gene, CDR1 is KGHDR and CDR2 is SFDVKD. The CDR3 contains 13 residues. The CDR3 nucleotides read TGTGCCACCAACGAAACAGCCGGCAACACCATATATTTT. Encoded protein: CATNETAGNTIYF.

The chain links TRBV5-1 to TRBJ1-1; no reliable D call. The V end was cut by 2 bases, the J end by 2 bases, with 4 bases between. There are 12 residues in the CDR3. Germline CDR1 is SGHRS and CDR2 is YFSETQ. The CDR3 region is CASSFSNTEAFF. CDR3 sequence (DNA): TGCGCCAGCAGCTTTAGTAACACTGAAGCTTTCTTT.

The genes are TRBV9 and TRBJ2-1; D is undetermined. This CDR3 has 15 amino acids. Germline CDR1 and CDR2: SGDLS and YYNGEE. Trimming left V 4 bases short and J 4 bases short, with 15 bases between. The CDR3 DNA is TGTGCCAGCAGCCCCCCCCCAGCGAGTTACAATGAGCAGTTCTTC. Translated: CASSPPPASYNEQFF.

This chain connects TRBV19 to TRBJ1-2; perhaps TRBD1 as D (6 bases). Germline CDR1 LNHDA, CDR2 SQIVND (reference sequence). CDR3 size: 16 residues. The ends were cut back, 7 bases at V and 4 bases at J, with 22 bases in the middle. The DNA of the CDR3 is TGTGCCAGTACCAGATCTCCGGGACAACTCTTCTATGGCTACACCTTC. Translating gives CASTRSPGQLFYGYTF.

The chain couples TRBV19 to TRBJ1-4; 7 nucleotides line up with TRBD1. The CDR3 extends over 17 amino acids. V shed 6 bases, J shed 3 bases, and the junction held 13 bases outside the gene matches. Germline loops: CDR1 LNHDA, CDR2 SQIVND (reference sequence). This chain's CDR3 is CASRKPKTGSANEKLFF. CDR3 in DNA: TGTGCCAGTAGGAAGCCAAAGACAGGGTCGGCTAATGAAAAACTGTTTTTT. The full variable domain, with the rest looked up from reference TRBV19 and TRBJ1-4, is DGGITQSPKYLFRKEGQNVTLSCEQNLNHDAMYWYRQDPGQGLRLIYYSQIVNDFQKGDIAEGYSVSREKKESFPLTVTSAQKNPTAFYLCASRKPKTGSANEKLFFGSGTQLSVL.

V and J are TRBV7-9 and TRBJ1-5; tentatively, D is TRBD1 (6 bases). The V gene lost 4 bases and the J gene lost 3 bases, with 10 bases spanning the gap. Germline V gives CDR1 SEHNR, CDR2 FQNEAQ (reference sequence). The CDR3 spans 14 residues. The CDR3 DNA sequence: TGTGCCAGCAGCTCACAGGGAAACAATCAGCCCCAGCATTTT. Its translation: CASSSQGNNQPQHF.

V gene TRBV7-2 combines with J gene TRBJ2-1, with TRBD2 matching 15 bases. V was clipped by 4 bases and J by 7 bases; unmatched bases: 5. This CDR3 is 16 amino acids long. Germline CDR1 SGHTA, CDR2 FQGNSA. The CDR3 region is CASSWTSGRAGNEQFF. The CDR3 DNA sequence: TGTGCCAGCAGCTGGACTAGCGGGAGGGCGGGAAATGAGCAGTTCTTC.

The chain combines TRBV10-3 with TRBJ1-1, with D hard to call. Per germline, CDR1 ENHRY and CDR2 SYGVKD. The ends were cut back, 5 bases at V and 2 bases at J, with 15 bases in the middle. This CDR3 is built from 15 residues. The CDR3 is CAISNTLGRNTEAFF. CDR3 nucleotide sequence: TGTGCCATCAGTAATACTCTAGGCAGAAACACTGAAGCTTTCTTT.

This clone was picked up a small number of times. V and J are TRBV2 and TRBJ1-5; D is undetermined. The CDR3 loop spans 14 amino acids. Per the germline V gene, CDR1 is SNHLY and CDR2 is FYNNEI. V gave up 6 bases and J gave up 4 bases, with 13 bases separating them. CDR3 loop: CASRVDTQNQPQHF. The CDR3 DNA follows: TGTGCCAGCAGAGTTGACACTCAGAATCAGCCCCAGCATTTT.

The chain uses TRBV6-5 and TRBJ2-1, with D unresolved. CDR1 and CDR2 from the germline V gene are MNHEY and SVGAGI. There are 12 residues in the CDR3. Trimming took 0 bases from V and 10 from J, leaving 7 bases between them. CDR3 nucleotide sequence: TGTGCCAGCAGTTACTCTCGGAGCGAGCAGTTCTTC. Translation gives CASSYSRSEQFF.

V and J are TRBV6-5 and TRBJ2-7; D possibly corresponds to TRBD1 (7 bases). This CDR3 has 14 amino acids. Trimming removed 6 bases at V and 3 bases at J, with 15 bases between. Germline assignment: CDR1 MNHEY and CDR2 SVGAGI. CDR3 bases: TGTGCCAGCAGCGGTCAGGGGGGTTACTACGAGCAGTACTTC. This gives the protein CASSGQGGYYEQYF.

The chain recombines TRBV19 with TRBJ1-6; D may be TRBD1 (5 bases). Germline values: CDR1 LNHDA, CDR2 SQIVND (reference sequence). This CDR3 spans 16 amino acids. Trimming cost V 3 bases and J 8 bases, with 17 bases left between them. The CDR3 reads CASSIGRQGGYSPLHF. In DNA form, the CDR3 reads TGTGCCAGTAGTATTGGTCGGCAGGGTGGATATTCACCCCTCCACTTT. The entire variable domain, with the rest obtained from reference TRBV19 and TRBJ1-6, is as follows: DGGITQSPKYLFRKEGQNVTLSCEQNLNHDAMYWYRQDPGQGLRLIYYSQIVNDFQKGDIAEGYSVSREKKESFPLTVTSAQKNPTAFYLCASSIGRQGGYSPLHFGNGTRLTVT.

The chain is built from TRBV9 and TRBJ1-6; D gene ambiguous. Trimming removed 5 bases from V and 14 bases from J, with 23 bases in between. CDR3 size: 15 residues. Germline-derived CDR1 and CDR2 are SGDLS and YYNGEE. The CDR3: CASSSSGRFGEALHF. The CDR3 DNA sequence: TGTGCCAGCAGTTCCTCGGGTCGATTCGGGGAGGCCCTCCACTTT. Looking up the rest from reference TRBV9 and TRBJ1-6 gives the full variable domain: DSGVTQTPKHLITATGQRVTLRCSPRSGDLSVYWYQQSLDQGLQFLIQYYNGEERAKGNILERFSAQQFPDLHSELNLSSLELGDSALYFCASSSSGRFGEALHFGNGTRLTVT.

The rearrangement joins TRBV2 to TRBJ1-2; 9 nucleotides line up with TRBD1. Germline lookup yields CDR1 SNHLY and CDR2 FYNNEI. Germline trimming cut 4 bases from V and 8 bases from J; bases unmatched to any gene: 8. This CDR3 has 14 residues. The CDR3 protein is CASSGDRQGGGYTF. The CDR3 DNA sequence: TGTGCCAGCAGTGGGGATAGACAGGGGGGCGGCTACACCTTC.

The sample holds a few counts of this clone. The gene calls are TRBV18 and TRBJ2-5; perhaps TRBD1 as D (6 bases). CDR3 size: 14 residues. With 1 base removed from V and 3 bases from J, the gap between germline ends came to 9 bases. Germline CDR1 is KGHSH and CDR2 is LQKENI. The DNA of the CDR3 is TGTGCCAGCTCACCACGCGCAGGGGAAGAGACCCAGTACTTC. It yields the protein CASSPRAGEETQYF. Looking up the rest from reference TRBV18 and TRBJ2-5 gives the full variable domain: NAGVMQNPRHLVRRRGQEARLRCSPMKGHSHVYWYRQLPEEGLKFMVYLQKENIIDESGMPKERFSAEFPKEGPSILRIQQVVRGDSAAYFCASSPRAGEETQYFGPGTRLLVL.

The genes are TRBV7-3 and TRBJ1-2; 8 bases are a match to TRBD1. This CDR3 contains 16 residues. Germline CDR1 and CDR2: SGHTA and FQGTGA. The J segment lost 8 bases and the V segment lost 5 bases, leaving 16 bases of the junction unmatched. CDR3 loop: CASSTGQGLGSGGYTF. In nucleotides, the CDR3 is TGTGCCAGCAGCACCGGACAGGGTCTTGGTTCAGGAGGCTACACCTTC.